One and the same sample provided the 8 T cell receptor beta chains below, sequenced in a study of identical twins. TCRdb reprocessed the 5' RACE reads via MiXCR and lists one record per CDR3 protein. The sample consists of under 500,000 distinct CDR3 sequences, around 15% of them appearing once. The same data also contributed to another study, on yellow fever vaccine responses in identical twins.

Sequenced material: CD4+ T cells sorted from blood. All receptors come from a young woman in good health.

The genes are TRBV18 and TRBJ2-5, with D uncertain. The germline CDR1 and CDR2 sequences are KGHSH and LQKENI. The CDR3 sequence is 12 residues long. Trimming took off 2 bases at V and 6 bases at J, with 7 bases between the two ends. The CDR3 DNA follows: TGTGCCAGCTCACCAGGCCCGCAGACCCAGTACTTC. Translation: CASSPGPQTQYF. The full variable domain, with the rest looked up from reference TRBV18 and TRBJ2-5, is NAGVMQNPRHLVRRRGQEARLRCSPMKGHSHVYWYRQLPEEGLKFMVYLQKENIIDESGMPKERFSAEFPKEGPSILRIQQVVRGDSAAYFCASSPGPQTQYFGPGTRLLVL.

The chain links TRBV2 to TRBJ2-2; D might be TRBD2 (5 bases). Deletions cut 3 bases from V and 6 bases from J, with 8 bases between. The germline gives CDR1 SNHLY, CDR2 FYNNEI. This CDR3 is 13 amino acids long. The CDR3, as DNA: TGTGCCAGCAGTGAGGTGGAGGCCGGGGAGCTGTTTTTT. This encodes CASSEVEAGELFF.

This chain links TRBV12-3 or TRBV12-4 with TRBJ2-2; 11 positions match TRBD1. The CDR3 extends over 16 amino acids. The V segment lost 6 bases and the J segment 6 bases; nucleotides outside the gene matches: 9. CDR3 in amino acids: CASRITGTGGSGELFF. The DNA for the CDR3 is TGTGCCAGCAGGATCACCGGGACAGGGGGATCCGGGGAGCTGTTTTTT.

This CDR3 is CSARKTGGTEAFF. CDR3 DNA sequence: TGCAGTGCGCGAAAGACAGGGGGGACTGAAGCTTTCTTT. The chain combines TRBV20-1 with TRBJ1-1; 9 nucleotides line up with TRBD1. The CDR3 sequence is 13 residues long. V lost 6 bases and J lost 5; bases outside the gene matches: 7. Germline V gene sequence: CDR1 DFQATT, CDR2 SNEGSKA (reference sequence).

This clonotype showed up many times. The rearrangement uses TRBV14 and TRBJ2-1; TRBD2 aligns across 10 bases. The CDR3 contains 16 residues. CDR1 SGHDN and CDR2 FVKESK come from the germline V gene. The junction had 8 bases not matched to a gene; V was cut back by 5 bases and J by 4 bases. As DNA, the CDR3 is TGTGCCAGCAGCGGGCTAGCGGGAGACCTATACAATGAGCAGTTCTTC. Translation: CASSGLAGDLYNEQFF.

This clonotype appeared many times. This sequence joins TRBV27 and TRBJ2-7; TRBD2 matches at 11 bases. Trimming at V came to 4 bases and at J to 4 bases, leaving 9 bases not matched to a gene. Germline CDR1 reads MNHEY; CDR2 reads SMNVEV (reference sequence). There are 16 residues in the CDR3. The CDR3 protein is CASSSLPGTSGYEQYF. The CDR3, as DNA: TGTGCCAGCAGTTCACTTCCCGGGACTAGCGGATACGAGCAGTACTTC.

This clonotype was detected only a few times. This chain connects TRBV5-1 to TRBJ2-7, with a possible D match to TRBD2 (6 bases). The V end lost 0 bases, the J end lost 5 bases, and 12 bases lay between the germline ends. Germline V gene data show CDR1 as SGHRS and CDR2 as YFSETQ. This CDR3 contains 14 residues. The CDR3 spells CASSLGGGGNEQYF. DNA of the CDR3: TGCGCCAGCAGCTTGGGTGGGGGAGGAAACGAGCAGTACTTC.

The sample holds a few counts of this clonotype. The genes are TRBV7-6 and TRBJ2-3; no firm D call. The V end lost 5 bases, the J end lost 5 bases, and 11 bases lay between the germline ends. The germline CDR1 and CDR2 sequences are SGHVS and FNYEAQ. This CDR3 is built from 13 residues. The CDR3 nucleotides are TGTGCCAGCAGCCCGATGACCGGAGATACGCAGTATTTT. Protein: CASSPMTGDTQYF. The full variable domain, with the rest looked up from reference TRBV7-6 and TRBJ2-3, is GAGVSQSPRYKVTKRGQDVALRCDPISGHVSLYWYRQALGQGPEFLTYFNYEAQQDKSGLPNDRFSAERPEGSISTLTIQRTEQRDSAMYRCASSPMTGDTQYFGPGTRLTVL.